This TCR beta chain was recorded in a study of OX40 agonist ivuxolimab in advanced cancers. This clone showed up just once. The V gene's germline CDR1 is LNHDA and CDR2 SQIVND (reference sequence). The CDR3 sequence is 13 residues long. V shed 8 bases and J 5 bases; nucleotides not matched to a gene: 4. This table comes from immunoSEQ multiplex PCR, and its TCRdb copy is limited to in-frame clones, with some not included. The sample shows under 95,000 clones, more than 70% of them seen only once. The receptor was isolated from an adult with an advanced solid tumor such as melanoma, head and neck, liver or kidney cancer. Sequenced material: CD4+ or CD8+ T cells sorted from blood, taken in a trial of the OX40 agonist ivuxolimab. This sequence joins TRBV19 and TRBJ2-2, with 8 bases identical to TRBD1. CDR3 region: CASQGAYTGELFF. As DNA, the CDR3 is TGTGCCAGTCAGGGGGCGTATACCGGGGAGCTGTTTTTT.